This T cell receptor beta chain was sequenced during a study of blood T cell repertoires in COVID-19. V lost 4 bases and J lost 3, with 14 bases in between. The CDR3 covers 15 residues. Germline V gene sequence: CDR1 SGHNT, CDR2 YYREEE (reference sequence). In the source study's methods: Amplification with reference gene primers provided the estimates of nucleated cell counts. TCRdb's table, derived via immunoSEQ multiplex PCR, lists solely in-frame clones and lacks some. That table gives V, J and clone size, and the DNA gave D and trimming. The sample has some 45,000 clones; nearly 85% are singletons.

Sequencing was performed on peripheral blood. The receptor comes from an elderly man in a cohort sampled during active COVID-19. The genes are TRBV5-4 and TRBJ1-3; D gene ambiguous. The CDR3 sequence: CASSAGLAFGNTIYF. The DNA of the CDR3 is TGTGCCAGCAGCGCGGGCTTAGCGTTTGGAAACACCATATATTTT.